This TCR beta chain derives from a study of CD8 T cells in ankylosing spondylitis. Study outcomes and limitations: Disease-linked clones had a CD8+ phenotype and relatively low frequency in peripheral blood.

V lost 1 base and J lost 7; bases outside the gene matches: 6. The CDR3 runs to 15 residues. Germline loops: CDR1 LGHDT, CDR2 YNNKEL (reference sequence). Of note for this clonotype: The antigen is not known.

TCRdb ran MiXCR on the 5' RACE reads and lists one entry per CDR3 protein. The table has about 240,000 distinct CDR3 sequences, 20% to 30% seen once. The sample taken for sequencing was blood, either unsorted or a sorted T cell fraction (not recorded which). The chain links TRBV3-1 to TRBJ2-1; 8 bases fit TRBD2. The TCR originated in a male donor with ankylosing spondylitis or in good health (not recorded which). This CDR3 is CASSQAGGRGNEQFF. The CDR3 DNA reads as TGTGCCAGCAGCCAAGCGGGGGGGCGAGGGAATGAGCAGTTCTTC.